Below are 27 T cell receptor beta chains sequenced from a single sample in a study of Ad26.COV2.S vaccination and SARS-CoV-2 variants. TCRdb's copy holds only in-frame clones and misses some; the assay was immunoSEQ multiplex PCR. Of over 85,000 clones listed, around 80% are singletons. This material consisted of peripheral blood, taken after recovery from COVID-19. These receptors originate from a human donor who had recovered from COVID-19.

The chain couples TRBV4-2 to TRBJ1-5; a possible D gene is TRBD1 (5 bases). There are 14 residues in the CDR3. CDR1 is LGHNA, CDR2 YNFKEQ, per germline. Trimming removed 3 bases from V and 2 bases from J, with 8 bases in between. The CDR3 protein is CASSQGEGNQPQHF. CDR3 coding DNA: TGTGCCAGCAGCCAGGGGGAGGGCAATCAGCCCCAGCATTTT.

The DNA of the CDR3 is TGCGCCAGCAGCTTAGGTGTACAGCAGTTGAACACTGAAGCTTTCTTT. It specifies CASSLGVQQLNTEAFF. The chain employs TRBV5-1 and TRBJ1-1; no reliable D call. This CDR3 comprises 16 residues. Germline V lookup: CDR1 SGHRS, CDR2 YFSETQ. The germline V and J ends were trimmed by 2 bases and 0 bases, with 14 bases remaining between them.

This chain joins TRBV12-5 and TRBJ2-2, with 9 bases identical to TRBD1. The germline V gene encodes CDR1 LGHNT and CDR2 FRNRAP. This CDR3 is 14 amino acids long. The CDR3 DNA reads TGTGCCTCAGGGCGGGACAGGGTTACCGGGGAGCTGTTTTTT. It is translated as CASGRDRVTGELFF.

The rearrangement links TRBV4-1 to TRBJ1-5; tentative D call: TRBD1 (5 bases). Trimming cost V 0 bases and J 6 bases, with 12 bases left between them. The CDR3 totals 15 residues. Looked up from germline, CDR1 is MGHRA and CDR2 is YSYEKL. As DNA, the CDR3 is TGCGCCAGCAGCCAAGATGCGATGGGGGGTCAGCCCCAGCATTTT. Residues: CASSQDAMGGQPQHF.

V is TRBV14 and J is TRBJ2-5, with TRBD1 identical over 7 bases. The V and J ends lost 2 bases and 5 bases, in that order; junction bases with no gene match: 8. Germline V lookup: CDR1 SGHDN, CDR2 FVKESK. CDR3 length equals 15 residues. In DNA, the CDR3 is TGTGCCAGCAGCCAAAGCAGGGGGATGAGTGAGACCCAGTACTTC. Its translation: CASSQSRGMSETQYF.

This chain links TRBV30 with TRBJ1-2, with D perhaps matching TRBD1 (5 bases). The ends were cut back, 2 bases at V and 8 bases at J, with 15 bases in the middle. The germline V gene has CDR1 GTSNPN and CDR2 SVGIG (reference sequence). CDR3 length: 13 residues. The CDR3 coding sequence is TGTGCCTGGAGTACTGGGACGGCCTACGGCTACACCTTC. Amino acids: CAWSTGTAYGYTF.

This clone was seen more than once but under ten times. The chain is built from TRBV2 and TRBJ1-1; D gene unclear. Trimming cost V 4 bases and J 1 base, with 7 bases left between them. Germline CDR1 is SNHLY and CDR2 is FYNNEI. The CDR3 consists of 13 residues. CDR3 nucleotides: TGTGCCAGCAGTGTTACCCAGAACACTGAAGCTTTCTTT. It yields the protein CASSVTQNTEAFF.

This chain connects TRBV15 to TRBJ1-5; D remains ambiguous. Per the germline V gene, CDR1 is LNHNV and CDR2 is YYDKDF (reference sequence). Trimming pared 1 base from V and 6 bases from J, leaving 13 bases between. The CDR3 totals 15 residues. CDR3 coding DNA: TGTGCCACCAGCAGAGGGTCTGAGGGTGGTCAGCCCCAGCATTTT. Protein: CATSRGSEGGQPQHF. The variable domain in full, completed from reference TRBV15 and TRBJ1-5, reads DAMVIQNPRYQVTQFGKPVTLSCSQTLNHNVMYWYQQKSSQAPKLLFHYYDKDFNNEADTPDNFQSRRPNTSFCFLDIRSPGLGDTAMYLCATSRGSEGGQPQHFGDGTRLSIL.

The V and J genes are TRBV9 and TRBJ1-3, with 8 bases that match TRBD1. The V and J ends lost 3 bases and 1 base, in that order; junction bases with no gene match: 0. The CDR3 runs 14 residues. Germline CDR1 is SGDLS and CDR2 is YYNGEE. The CDR3: CASSGTGSGNTIYF. The CDR3 DNA sequence: TGTGCCAGCAGCGGGACAGGGTCTGGAAACACCATATATTTT.

Details on this clone: The junction and the germline gene differ at one end; a read error may be behind it. The rearrangement uses TRBV4-2 and TRBJ1-2; D unresolved. Germline V gene sequence: CDR1 LGHNA, CDR2 YNFKEQ. The length of the CDR3 is 15 residues. CDR3 nucleotides: TGTGCCAGCAGCCAAAGACTCGGTGTCTGGAGTCCAGAGACTTTC. This sequence encodes CASSQRLGVWSPETF.

The chain joins TRBV27 to TRBJ2-7; no reliable D call. V dropped 0 bases and J dropped 1 base, with 7 bases sitting between them. Germline V lookup: CDR1 MNHEY, CDR2 SMNVEV (reference sequence). The CDR3 is 14 residues long. CDR3 coding DNA: TGTGCCAGCAGTTTATCGAGTGTTTCCTACGAGCAGTACTTC. This gives the protein CASSLSSVSYEQYF.

The chain carries TRBV6-5 and TRBJ2-5, with 8 positions matching TRBD1. The CDR3 is made up of 15 amino acids. Germline V gene sequence: CDR1 MNHEY, CDR2 SVGAGI. Unmatched junction bases numbered 7, after V lost 5 bases and J lost 2 bases. CDR3 loop: CASSKDRDPQETQYF. CDR3 DNA: TGTGCCAGCAGTAAGGACAGGGATCCACAAGAGACCCAGTACTTC.

This chain uses TRBV5-6 with TRBJ2-7; TRBD1 is a possible D gene (5 bases). CDR1 SGHDT and CDR2 YYEEEE come from the germline V gene. The CDR3 loop spans 12 amino acids. V was pared by 8 bases and J by 4 bases, with 13 bases between. The CDR3, as DNA: TGTGCCAGTCACATTGGGGCTTACGAGCAGTACTTC. Translation gives CASHIGAYEQYF.

The chain recombines TRBV24-1 with TRBJ2-5, with TRBD1 matching 7 bases. CDR3 size: 16 residues. V was clipped by 1 base and J by 5 bases; unmatched bases: 9. Germline V lookup: CDR1 KGHDR, CDR2 SFDVKD. This chain's CDR3 is CATSDLSQGIGETQYF. The CDR3 DNA sequence: TGTGCCACCAGTGATTTATCACAGGGGATTGGGGAGACCCAGTACTTC.

This chain uses TRBV11-2 with TRBJ1-5; D possibly corresponds to TRBD1 (6 bases). Looked up from germline, CDR1 is SGHAT and CDR2 is FQNNGV. Trimming shortened V by 5 bases and J by 2 bases, and 16 bases separated the two germline ends. This CDR3 is built from 16 residues. The CDR3 DNA follows: TGTGCCAGCAGCGAAAGAGGGGGATGGGGCAATCAGCCCCAGCATTTT. This translates into CASSERGGWGNQPQHF.

The chain has TRBV5-1 and TRBJ1-1; no definite D call. Germline lookup yields CDR1 SGHRS and CDR2 YFSETQ. This CDR3 has 13 residues. V dropped 2 bases and J dropped 1 base, with 6 bases sitting between them. CDR3 DNA sequence: TGCGCCAGCAGCTTAAATTCGAACACTGAAGCTTTCTTT. Its translation: CASSLNSNTEAFF.

The chain combines TRBV5-1 with TRBJ2-5, with 10 nucleotides matching TRBD2. The trim removed 2 bases at V and 1 base at J, leaving 5 bases unmatched. Germline V gene sequence: CDR1 SGHRS, CDR2 YFSETQ. This CDR3 region has 16 residues. The CDR3 bases are TGCGCCAGCAGCTTAGTCGCTAGCGGGAGCCAAGAGACCCAGTACTTC. It translates to CASSLVASGSQETQYF.

This clone was picked up one time. The V gene is TRBV19, the J gene TRBJ1-1; D possibly corresponds to TRBD1 (5 bases). V lost 0 bases and J lost 6, with 14 bases in between. Germline-derived CDR1 and CDR2 are LNHDA and SQIVND (reference sequence). The CDR3 length is 15 residues. CDR3 loop: CASSIDWGTGSEAFF. Written as DNA, the CDR3 is TGTGCCAGTAGTATAGATTGGGGGACGGGATCTGAAGCTTTCTTT. The variable domain in full, completed from reference TRBV19 and TRBJ1-1, reads DGGITQSPKYLFRKEGQNVTLSCEQNLNHDAMYWYRQDPGQGLRLIYYSQIVNDFQKGDIAEGYSVSREKKESFPLTVTSAQKNPTAFYLCASSIDWGTGSEAFFGQGTRLTVV.

The chain links TRBV11-2 to TRBJ1-1; tentatively, D is TRBD1 (6 bases). V dropped 2 bases and J dropped 0 bases, with 10 bases sitting between them. Germline CDR1 is SGHAT and CDR2 is FQNNGV. The CDR3 consists of 15 residues. The CDR3 DNA sequence: TGTGCCAGCAGCTTAAGGGGGTCCATGAACACTGAAGCTTTCTTT. Residues: CASSLRGSMNTEAFF.

J is TRBJ1-2 and V is TRBV4-2, with TRBD1 as a possible D gene (6 bases). Germline CDR1 is LGHNA and CDR2 is YNFKEQ. The CDR3 contains 15 residues. V lost 0 bases, J lost 8 bases, and 16 bases lay in between. The CDR3 reads CASSQERGGRNGYTF. Written as DNA, the CDR3 is TGTGCCAGCAGCCAAGAACGCGGGGGGCGAAACGGCTACACCTTC.

The chain employs TRBV6-5 and TRBJ2-3; D call uncertain. This CDR3 contains 13 residues. Germline CDR1 is MNHEY and CDR2 is SVGAGI. Trimming pared 10 bases from V and 1 base from J, leaving 12 bases between. CDR3 sequence reads: CATSKWGTDTQYF. The CDR3 DNA reads as TGTGCCACCTCAAAATGGGGCACAGATACGCAGTATTTT.

This clone is medium-sized in the sample. J is TRBJ2-5 and V is TRBV5-1; 10 bases line up with TRBD2. Looked up from germline, CDR1 is SGHRS and CDR2 is YFSETQ. The CDR3 runs to 15 residues. V lost 2 bases to trimming and J lost 1 base; unmatched junction nucleotides: 2. CDR3 residues: CASSLAGGPQETQYF. The CDR3 bases are TGCGCCAGCAGCTTAGCGGGGGGGCCCCAAGAGACCCAGTACTTC.

The CDR3 reads CASSLVGAGGPDTQYF. The CDR3 DNA is TGTGCCAGCAGCTTAGTTGGAGCGGGGGGCCCAGATACGCAGTATTTT. The gene calls are TRBV7-9 and TRBJ2-3; 9 positions agree with TRBD2. With 1 base clipped from V and 4 bases from J, the junction kept 6 bases outside the gene matches. Germline CDR1 reads SEHNR; CDR2 reads FQNEAQ (reference sequence). The CDR3 is 16 residues long.

This CDR3 is CAISESGQGGSPLHF. The CDR3 DNA is TGTGCCATCAGTGAGTCTGGACAGGGAGGCTCACCCCTCCACTTT. This rearrangement joins TRBV10-3 to TRBJ1-6, with 8 bases lining up with TRBD1. This CDR3 has 15 residues. The trim removed 0 bases at V and 10 bases at J, leaving 5 bases unmatched. Per germline, CDR1 ENHRY and CDR2 SYGVKD.

The chain uses TRBV30 and TRBJ2-7; tentatively, D is TRBD1 or TRBD2 (7 bases each). Trimming pared 5 bases from V and 2 bases from J, leaving 13 bases between. The germline CDR1 and CDR2 sequences are GTSNPN and SVGIG (reference sequence). The CDR3 is 13 residues long. The DNA for the CDR3 is TGTGCCTGGCAGGGGGAGGGCGCCTACGAGCAGTACTTC. Protein: CAWQGEGAYEQYF. Using reference TRBV30 and TRBJ2-7 for the parts outside the CDR3, the full variable domain is SQTIHQWPATLVQPVGSPLSLECTVEGTSNPNLYWYRQAAGRGLQLLFYSVGIGQISSEVPQNLSASRPQDRQFILSSKKLLLSDSGFYLCAWQGEGAYEQYFGPGTRLTVT.

This clone was found a few times. The chain uses TRBV4-3 and TRBJ2-7, with D possibly being TRBD1 or TRBD2 (5 bases each). Germline assignment: CDR1 LGHNA and CDR2 YSLEER. Trimming removed 1 base at V and 0 bases at J, with 19 bases between. The CDR3 sequence is 18 residues long. In DNA form, the CDR3 reads TGCGCCAGCAGCCAAGGGCTAGGAGGACAAACGAGCTCCTACGAGCAGTACTTC. Protein sequence: CASSQGLGGQTSSYEQYF.

CDR3 sequence (DNA): TGTGCCAGCACTCTTTGGAGCAGGGACGGGGGGGAGCTGTTTTTT. It is translated as CASTLWSRDGGELFF. The V and J genes are TRBV7-2 and TRBJ2-2, with D perhaps being TRBD1 or TRBD2 (5 bases each). In germline, CDR1 is SGHTA, CDR2 FQGNSA. V lost 7 bases, J lost 8 bases, and 20 bases lay in between. CDR3 length equals 15 residues. Looking up the rest from reference TRBV7-2 and TRBJ2-2 gives the full variable domain: GAGVSQSPSNKVTEKGKDVELRCDPISGHTALYWYRQSLGQGLEFLIYFQGNSAPDKSGLPSDRFSAERTGGSVSTLTIQRTQQEDSAVYLCASTLWSRDGGELFFGEGSRLTVL.